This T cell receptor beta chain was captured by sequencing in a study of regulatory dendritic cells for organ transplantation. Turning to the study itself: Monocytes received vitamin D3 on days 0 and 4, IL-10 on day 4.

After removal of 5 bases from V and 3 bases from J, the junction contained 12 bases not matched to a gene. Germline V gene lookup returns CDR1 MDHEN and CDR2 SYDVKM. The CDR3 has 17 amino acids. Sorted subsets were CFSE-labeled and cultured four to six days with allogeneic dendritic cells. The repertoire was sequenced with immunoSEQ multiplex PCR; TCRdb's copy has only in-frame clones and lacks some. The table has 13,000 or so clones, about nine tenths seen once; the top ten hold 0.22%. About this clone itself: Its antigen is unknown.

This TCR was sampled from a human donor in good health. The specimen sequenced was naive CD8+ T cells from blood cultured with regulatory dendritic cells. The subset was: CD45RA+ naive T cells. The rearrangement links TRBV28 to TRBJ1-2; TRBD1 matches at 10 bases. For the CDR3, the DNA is TGTGCCAGCAGTCCCCCGGGACAGGGGTTTCGGTACTATGGCTACACCTTC. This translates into CASSPPGQGFRYYGYTF.